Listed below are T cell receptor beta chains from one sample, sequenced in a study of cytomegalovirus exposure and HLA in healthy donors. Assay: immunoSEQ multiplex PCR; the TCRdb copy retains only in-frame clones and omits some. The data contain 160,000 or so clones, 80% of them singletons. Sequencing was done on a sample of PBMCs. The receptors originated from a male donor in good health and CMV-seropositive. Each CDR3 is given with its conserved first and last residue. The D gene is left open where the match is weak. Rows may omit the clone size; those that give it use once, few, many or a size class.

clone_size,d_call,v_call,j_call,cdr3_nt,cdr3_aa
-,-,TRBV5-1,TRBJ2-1,TGCGCCAGCAGCTTCAGGTGGGATGAGCAGTTCTTC,CASSFRWDEQFF
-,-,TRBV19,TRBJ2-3,TGTGCCACCAAGGGGCTCAGGGAGGCAGATACGCAGTATTTT,CATKGLREADTQYF
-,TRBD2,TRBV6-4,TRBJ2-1,TGTGTCAGCAGCCGCCGGGTAGCGGGGATCAACAATGAGCAGTTCTTC,CVSSRRVAGINNEQFF
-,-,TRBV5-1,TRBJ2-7,TGCGCCAGCAGCTTGGGGACAGCCACCTACGAGCAGTACTTC,CASSLGTATYEQYF
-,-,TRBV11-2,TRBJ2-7,TGTGCCAGCAGCTTAGCGGGCTACGAGCAGTACTTC,CASSLAGYEQYF
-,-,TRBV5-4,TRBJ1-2,TGTGCCAGCAGCTTGGACAGCTTTAACTATGGCTACACCTTC,CASSLDSFNYGYTF
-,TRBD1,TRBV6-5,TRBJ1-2,TGTGCCAGCAGTTACTCCTCCGGGACAGCCTCCTATGGCTACACCTTC,CASSYSSGTASYGYTF
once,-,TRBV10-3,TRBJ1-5,TGTGCCATCAGTGGTAGCAGGGAAGGCCAGCCCCAGCATTTT,CAISGSREGQPQHF
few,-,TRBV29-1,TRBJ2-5,TGCAGCGTTGAATTACTTGAGACCCAGTACTTC,CSVELLETQYF
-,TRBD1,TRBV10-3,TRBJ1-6,TGTGCCATCAGTGCGGGACAGACTCATAATTCACCCCTCCACTTT,CAISAGQTHNSPLHF
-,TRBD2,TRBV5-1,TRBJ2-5,TGCGCCAGCAGCCGGGGGACTAGCGGGAGAGAGACCCAGTACTTC,CASSRGTSGRETQYF
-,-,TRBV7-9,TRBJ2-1,TGTGCCAGCAGACCCCTGGCGGGATCGGGGGAGCAGTTCTTC,CASRPLAGSGEQFF
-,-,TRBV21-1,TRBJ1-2,TGTGCCAGGACCCTGGAGCCAAACCGAGGCTACACCTTC,CARTLEPNRGYTF
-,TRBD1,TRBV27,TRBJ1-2,TGTGCCAGCAGTTCCTCCCCCACAGGGGACTATGGCTACACCTTC,CASSSSPTGDYGYTF
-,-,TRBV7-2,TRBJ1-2,TGTGCCAGCAGGTCTACAGGGAACTATGGCTACACCTTC,CASRSTGNYGYTF
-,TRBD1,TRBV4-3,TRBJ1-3,TGCGCCAGCAGCCACGTCGGGACAGCCTCTGGAAACACCATATATTTT,CASSHVGTASGNTIYF
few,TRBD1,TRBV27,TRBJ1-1,TGTGCCAGCAGGGACAGGGGAATGACTGAAGCTTTCTTT,CASRDRGMTEAFF
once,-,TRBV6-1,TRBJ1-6,TGTGCCAGCAGTGAAGATCCAGGGTACTCACCCCTCCACTTT,CASSEDPGYSPLHF
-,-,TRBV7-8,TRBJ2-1,TGTGCCAGCAGCCGGGGAGGGGGAAGCAATGAGCAGTTCTTC,CASSRGGGSNEQFF
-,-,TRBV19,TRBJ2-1,TGTGCCAGTAGTATAGACGGTACGGCCGGGTCCCACAATGAGCAGTTCTTC,CASSIDGTAGSHNEQFF
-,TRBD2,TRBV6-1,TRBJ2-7,TGTGCCAGCAGTGAAATAAGGAATAGCGGGAGCTACGAGCAGTACTTC,CASSEIRNSGSYEQYF
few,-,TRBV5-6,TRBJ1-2,TGTGCCAGCAGCTTGTTTGGGACACTCCGGACGGGTGGCTACACCTTC,CASSLFGTLRTGGYTF
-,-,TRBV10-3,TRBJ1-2,TGTGCCATCGGGGGGGAGAACCTTCGAGGCTACACCTTC,CAIGGENLRGYTF
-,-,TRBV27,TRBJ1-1,TGTGCCAGCAGTTGGGCGGGAGGAGGGTTGACTGAAGCTTTCTTT,CASSWAGGGLTEAFF
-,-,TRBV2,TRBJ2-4,TGTGCCAGCAGTGCCAGGCAGGCAGGAAACATTCAGTACTTC,CASSARQAGNIQYF
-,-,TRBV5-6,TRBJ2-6,TGTGCCAGCAGCCCGGGCGGGATGCCCACTGGCGGGGCCAACGTCCTGACTTTC,CASSPGGMPTGGANVLTF
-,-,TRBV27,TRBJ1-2,TGTGCCAGCAGCAACCACAGGGCAGGGGGCTACACCTTC,CASSNHRAGGYTF
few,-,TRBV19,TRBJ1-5,TGTGCCAGTAGTATAGGTCGTAGAGAAAATCAGCCCCAGCATTTT,CASSIGRRENQPQHF
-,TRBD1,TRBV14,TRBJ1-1,TGTGCCAGCAGCCAACTGGGACAGGGGATGCTAGCTTTCTTT,CASSQLGQGMLAFF
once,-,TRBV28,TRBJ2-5,TGTGCCAGCAGTTTATTCCCAGGGCTCCAAGAGACCCAGTACTTC,CASSLFPGLQETQYF
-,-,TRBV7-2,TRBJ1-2,TGTGCCAGCAGCTTAGGAGGGGCGGGGCGTGGCTACACCTTC,CASSLGGAGRGYTF
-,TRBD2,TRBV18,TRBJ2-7,TGTGCCAGCTCATTGGGACTAGCGGAAGTCTACGAGCAGTACTTC,CASSLGLAEVYEQYF
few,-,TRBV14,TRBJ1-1,TGTGCCAGCAGCCAGGTGGGGGGTGGCGTAGCTTTCTTT,CASSQVGGGVAFF
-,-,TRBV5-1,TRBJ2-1,TGCGCCAGCAGCTCACTCAGGGGCTGGAGCTCCTACAATGAGCAGTTCTTC,CASSSLRGWSSYNEQFF
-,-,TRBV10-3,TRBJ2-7,TGTGCCATCAGATCAGGGGACTCCTACGAGCAGTACTTC,CAIRSGDSYEQYF
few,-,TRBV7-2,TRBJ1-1,TGTGCCAGCAGCTTATCGAAGCAGGGGTGGACTGAAGCTTTCTTT,CASSLSKQGWTEAFF
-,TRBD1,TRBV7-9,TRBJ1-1,TGTTCCAGCAGCCTTAGGGGGACAGACACTGAAGCTTTCTTT,CSSSLRGTDTEAFF
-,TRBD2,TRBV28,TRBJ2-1,TGTGCCAGCAGTTTAATGGGACTACTCGGTCAAAGCTCCTACAATGAGCAGTTCTTC,CASSLMGLLGQSSYNEQFF
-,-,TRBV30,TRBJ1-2,TGTGCCTGGAGTTCCACCGGCCCGCGGAGTGGCTACACCTTC,CAWSSTGPRSGYTF
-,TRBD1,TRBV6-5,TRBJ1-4,TGTGCCAGCAGCTCCACAGGGGGGGGAAAGGAAAAACTGTTTTTT,CASSSTGGGKEKLFF
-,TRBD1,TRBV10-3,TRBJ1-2,TGTGCCAGCGCGACAGGGAACCACTACGGCTACACCTTC,CASATGNHYGYTF
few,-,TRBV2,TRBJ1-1,TGTGCCAGCCGCCGGATGGGGGGTCGAACTGAAGCTTTCTTT,CASRRMGGRTEAFF
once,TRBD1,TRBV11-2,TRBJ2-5,TGTGCCAGCAGCTTAGGTTGGGACAGGGTTGCGGAGACCCAGTACTTC,CASSLGWDRVAETQYF